This TCR beta chain was recovered during a study of cytomegalovirus exposure and HLA in healthy donors (dated by TCRdb to 2017 to 2019). Turning to the overall study: An earlier analysis of roughly 630 of the donors reported 250 to 300 Gb of sequence data and some 120 million unique TCR beta sequences from about 200 million T cells. An early release that covered fewer than 800 HLA-typed donors contained around 300 gigabases of sequencing data and some 87 million unique TCR sequences. Among the roughly 400 genotyped donors, around 81% belonged to the genetic ancestry cluster associated with self-reported Caucasian donors. The study was designed to test whether signatures of past pathogen exposure could be identified by cataloging public T cell receptors. The study profiled the T cell repertoires of fewer than 850 subjects by immunosequencing and related them to cytomegalovirus serostatus. Besides the first cohort of some 670 subjects, a separate validation cohort made up of 120 different subjects was used. To predict cytomegalovirus infection status, the study brought together high-throughput TCR immunosequencing, statistical association of individual TCRs with disease status, and machine learning. A later analysis re-analyzed previously published TCR beta repertoires from several hundred donors and added high-resolution HLA genotyping to study TCR occurrence patterns. The later analysis used no new phenotypic data to find candidate immune exposures, relying instead on TCR beta sequences and their occurrence across donors. An earlier analysis of 587 of the donors applied high-throughput TCR beta sequencing to assess whether each TCR beta V gene segment acted as functional or pseudogenic. Alongside the repertoire data, information on donor age, sex, ethnicity and CMV serostatus was compiled. A later genetic analysis took genome-wide SNP genotypes for 398 of the 666 donors and used that subset as a discovery cohort. All discovery cohort repertoires had been generated using a single sequencing platform. HLA typing covered class I and class II loci at four-digit resolution. Typing coverage differed by locus: A, B, C, DRB1 and DQB1 were typed in about 620-630 donors, DQA1 in 500 to 550, DPA1 in 600 to 610, and DPB1 in about 450. About five DR-DQ haplotypes were handled as single units for association and clustering, since linkage in the cohort was strong. On average, roughly 250,000 unique TCR beta nucleotide sequences were sequenced per donor among 398 genotyped donors of the cohort, with approximately 18% of those sequences being non-productive.

Here is what the overall study found, with its caveats: In this cohort, only TCR beta chains were sequenced, and detectable features were limited by the absence of alpha or paired-chain data. Some IMGT-functional V segments, including TRBV6-2 and TRBV6-3, could not be distinguished by the 87-base-pair reads and were therefore excluded. A further reported finding was that TCR beta sequences accurately predicted the HLA-A and HLA-B alleles for most subjects in the first cohort. In an earlier analysis of some 500 of the donors, most TCR beta V segments were observed in productive rearrangements about 87% or about 30% of the time, broadly matching IMGT annotations. When HLA alleles, especially DR and DQ, strongly co-occurred, TCR associations were difficult to assign to individual alleles. In a later analysis, HLA-associated TCR beta chains showed more clonal expansion and lower generation probabilities than non-associated chains that were equally common. The authors suggested that the approach could potentially be generalized to other disease states and immunological phenotypes. Linkage disequilibrium might explain the correlated functional status among segregating V segments, but an unknown experimental factor could not be ruled out. A later genetic analysis associated a missense DCLRE1C variant with V-gene and J-gene trimming of TCR beta chains, and an independent cohort replicated the association. Most TCR sequences were seen in very few donors, while some public TCRs were found in many individuals. A total of fewer than 200 TCR beta chains were listed by the study as associated with cytomegalovirus. Immune exposure information for the cohort was limited to CMV serostatus. Compared with the 666-donor mean, donors in an Asian-associated ancestry cluster had fewer N-insertions in productive TCRs, according to a later genetic analysis. In a later analysis, most CMV-associated TCR beta chains were found to appear HLA-restricted, with HLA associations seemingly driven largely by CMV exposure. HLA typing was unavailable for some donors at each locus, so association tests used only the typed subset. Because counts were too low, more than 15 rarely observed V segments, including chromosome 9 orphons, were left out of the earlier analysis of approximately 500 of the donors. A cluster of highly shared sequence variants was judged likely to represent a technical artifact of the sequencing pipeline. In both the original and validation cohorts, the classifier was reported to diagnose cytomegalovirus status with high specificity and sensitivity. A few of the identified cytomegalovirus-associated TCR beta chains were confirmed in vitro to be specific for cytomegalovirus antigens. In a later analysis, the rate of TCR association differed among HLA loci, with DRB1 alleles having the most associated TCRs and HLA-C alleles having the fewest. Specific HLA alleles were associated with more than 15,000 TCR beta sequences at a false discovery rate of 0.05 in a later analysis. The presence/absence analyses assumed that sequencing depth was roughly uniform across donors, and that assumption may not be true. In a later analysis, several top co-occurrence clusters were reported to appear linked to parvovirus B19, influenza, CMV and Epstein-Barr virus.

The cohort consisted of 600 or so healthy bone marrow donors. All cohort members were sampled while nominally healthy, although unrecorded immune exposures were likely present. The donor tested CMV seropositive and was one of the 289 seropositive cohort members. A peripheral blood sample was collected from each donor, and TCR beta sequencing was performed on peripheral blood mononuclear cells. The Qiagen DNeasy Blood Extraction Kit was used to extract genomic DNA from the blood cell samples. The library relied on the immunoSEQ multiplex PCR assay. A mixture of 60 forward primers for TCR Vbeta segments and 13 reverse primers for TCR Jbeta segments was used in the multiplex PCR. Amplification of the CDR3 region of rearranged TCR beta genes was performed with a multiplex PCR assay on genomic DNA. On the Illumina HiSeq System, the amplified TCR beta libraries were sequenced as 87-base-pair reads. The original pipeline was this. A later analysis tallied roughly 80 million unique TCR beta chains across the roughly 610 repertoires, and approximately 12 million of those chains were shared by two or more donors. To remove PCR and sequencing errors, raw reads were error-corrected and collapsed into unique sequences using a nearest-neighbor algorithm that merged closely related sequences. Alignment of CDR3 sequences to IMGT reference sequences was used to assign V, D and J gene segments. Each retained sequence needed at least a six-nucleotide match to both a V gene segment and a J gene segment. Rearrangements were classified as productive when the CDR3 lacked stop codons and remained in frame with V and J, and all other rearrangements were classified as non-productive. Following IMGT convention, CDR3 was defined as the stretch from the second conserved V-encoded cysteine to the conserved J-encoded phenylalanine. In an earlier analysis of approximately 590 of the donors, sequences lacking an unambiguous match to a single V gene segment were excluded. In an earlier analysis of around 590 of the donors, a V segment was called functional when productive rearrangements were above 56.7%, and segregating when the standard deviation between donors exceeded 5%. A statistical classification framework was developed to diagnose cytomegalovirus status using the catalog of TCR beta chain sequences. In a later analysis, V and J genes were assigned by comparing TCR nucleotide sequences against IMGT/GENE-DB human TR gene sequences. In a later analysis, CDR3 sequences and most-parsimonious VDJ recombination scenarios were assigned using the TCRdist pipeline. In a later analysis, each TCR beta chain was defined by its CDR3 amino acid sequence together with its V-gene family, and reads lacking a unique V-gene family were excluded. A later analysis removed 600 or so highly shared, low-generation-probability nucleotide sequences to deal with suspected cross-contamination and a sequencing artifact. A later analysis calculated a clonal expansion index for each public chain from normalized within-repertoire ranks of inferred template counts. Generation probabilities in a later analysis came from a VDJ recombination model fitted to out-of-frame rearrangements, and those results were checked against IGoR. In a later analysis, TCR-TCR, TCR-HLA and TCR-CMV co-occurrence was scored with hypergeometric tests, and a repertoire-size bias correction was applied to TCR pairs. To estimate false discovery rates, a later analysis permuted the HLA or CMV assignments 20 times. A later analysis grouped co-occurring TCRs with DBSCAN, adding TCRdist sequence similarity when clustering within HLA-allele-positive subsets. Repertoires with fewer than 30,000 or more than 120,000 public chains, plus five repertoires with anomalous nucleotide sharing, were excluded from co-occurrence clustering. The table was pulled from immuneACCESS by TCRdb, which kept in-frame rearrangements only. Such tables lose some clones; where checked, under half of the loss comes from unresolved V genes, and the rest has no known cause. Clonal size and the V and J genes are those of that table, whereas D and trimming came from the DNA. Within this sample are some 150,000 clones, with 76% of them counted one time only. Around 2% of the sample is taken by the ten largest.

A single count supports this clone. Its target antigen remains unknown. No much larger clone is present one base from it, and per-base qualities are unavailable. Unmatched junction bases come to 11, with V trimmed by 4 bases and J by 8 bases. The CDR3 spans 16 residues, from the cysteine through the phenylalanine. CDR3 DNA is the only sequence kept; it has 48 bases, read in frame from the first base. According to the germline V gene, CDR1 reads SGHAT and CDR2 reads FQNNGV. The chain employs TRBV11-2 and TRBJ1-6, and 7 junction bases match TRBD1. The sequenced material came from PBMCs. The TCR sequence derives from a female donor in good health and CMV-seropositive. The DNA reads as follows: TGTGCCAGCAGCTCAAGGGGGCGGGACAGAGATTCACCCCTCCACTTT. This yields the protein CASSSRGRDRDSPLHF.